These T cell receptor beta chains were read from a single sample in a study of blood T cell repertoires in COVID-19. The data were produced by immunoSEQ multiplex PCR, yet TCRdb's version contains in-frame clones alone and is incomplete. Altogether approximately 65,000 clones are present, under 80% being singletons, with the ten largest covering around half. The sequenced sample consisted of PBMCs or T cells enriched from blood (not recorded which). These TCRs come from a woman aged 55-70 years who had been exposed to COVID-19. CDR3s include the opening cysteine and the closing phenylalanine or tryptophan. Each record gives: D gene, V gene, J gene, CDR3 protein, CDR3 DNA. The D gene is left open where the match is weak.

TRBD2	TRBV10-3	TRBJ2-3	CAIITGLAGIPGGNTDTQYF	TGTGCCATCATTACCGGACTAGCGGGGATACCGGGGGGAAACACAGATACGCAGTATTTT
TRBD1	TRBV28	TRBJ1-5	CASSGTGFSINQPQHF	TGTGCCAGCAGCGGGACAGGGTTTTCTATTAATCAGCCCCAGCATTTT
TRBD1	TRBV11-3	TRBJ2-7	CASSSPAGGHEQYF	TGTGCCAGCAGCTCGCCCGCAGGGGGACACGAGCAGTACTTC
TRBD1	TRBV4-1	TRBJ2-1	CASSQEGQIEQFF	TGCGCCAGCAGCCAAGAGGGACAGATTGAGCAGTTCTTC
-	TRBV30	TRBJ1-1	CAWSFEGKAFF	TGTGCCTGGAGTTTTGAGGGTAAAGCTTTCTTT
TRBD1	TRBV30	TRBJ1-4	CAWSTAGGSEKLFF	TGTGCCTGGAGTACGGCAGGGGGAAGTGAAAAACTGTTTTTT
-	TRBV5-1	TRBJ1-2	CASSEQGPYGYTF	TGCGCCAGCAGCGAACAGGGTCCCTATGGCTACACCTTC
TRBD2	TRBV18	TRBJ2-3	CASSRARGGHTDTQYF	TGTGCCAGCTCACGTGCTCGGGGGGGACACACAGATACGCAGTATTTT
-	TRBV2	TRBJ1-5	CACCEALGGLGQPQHF	TGTGCCTGCTGTGAAGCGCTGGGGGGGTTGGGTCAGCCCCAGCATTTT
-	TRBV30	TRBJ1-3	CAWSRKGGISGNTIYF	TGTGCCTGGAGTCGTAAGGGGGGGATCTCTGGAAACACCATATATTTT